Sequencing of this T cell receptor (beta chain) was carried out in a study of cytomegalovirus exposure and HLA in healthy donors. Primers for the PCR totalled 60 Vbeta and 13 Jbeta. Profiled with immunoSEQ multiplex PCR; TCRdb holds only in-frame clones, not every one. The repertoire holds over 65,000 clones, with over 75% as singletons. This clone was observed once. Trimming took 0 bases from V and 6 from J, leaving 9 bases between them. The CDR3 extends over 14 amino acids. CDR1 LGHNA and CDR2 YSLEER come from the germline V gene. This TCR was sampled from a man over 45 in good health and CMV-seronegative. This chain connects TRBV4-3 to TRBJ2-1; D remains unclear. Sequencing was performed on PBMCs. The CDR3, as DNA: TGCGCCAGCAGCCAAGATCTACAGTTCAATGAGCAGTTCTTC. Its translation: CASSQDLQFNEQFF.